Below, 30 T cell receptor beta chains from the same sample are listed, as sequenced in a study of regulatory T cells in long-lasting Graves disease. iRepertoire HTBI primers and Arm-PCR of CDR3 regions built TCR beta libraries. TCRdb used MiXCR to reprocess the multiplex PCR reads, holding one entry per CDR3 protein. The sample lists around 460,000 distinct CDR3 sequences, about 22% seen once, with approximately 6.4% in the top ten. Time point indicated: persistent/refractory GD, antithyroid drugs over 5 years with positive TRAb. Following extraction of RNA from PBMCs, that RNA was used to make the TCR library. Material: peripheral blood mononuclear cells (PBMCs), obtained when the disease was refractory, from a patient treated with antithyroid drugs. These receptors were taken from a female donor with Graves disease.

This clonotype has a count of ten or more. The DNA of the CDR3 is TGTGCCAGCACCCAGGGACTAGCCTCGACAGCGCAGTACTTC. This codes for CASTQGLASTAQYF. The chain couples TRBV6-1 to TRBJ2-7; 9 bases fit TRBD2. The CDR3 consists of 14 residues. The germline gives CDR1 MNHNS, CDR2 SASEGT. V dropped 7 bases and J dropped 9; count of bases not matched to a gene: 13.

V and J are TRBV19 and TRBJ1-5; 7 nucleotides match TRBD1. Per the germline V gene, CDR1 is LNHDA and CDR2 is SQIVND (reference sequence). The CDR3 runs 12 residues. V lost 2 bases to trimming and J lost 13 bases; unmatched junction nucleotides: 5. CDR3 protein: CASSIRGGSQHF. CDR3 nucleotide sequence: TGTGCCAGTAGTATAAGAGGGGGCAGTCAGCATTTT.

This clonotype was found a few times. The gene calls are TRBV18 and TRBJ1-2; D call uncertain. Germline V lookup: CDR1 KGHSH, CDR2 LQKENI. Trimming removed 2 bases at V and 8 bases at J, with 9 bases between. The CDR3 length is 12 residues. This CDR3 is CASSPGSIGYTF. CDR3 bases: TGTGCCAGCTCACCAGGTTCGATCGGCTACACCTTC.

This clonotype was recorded many times. V gene TRBV6-1 combines with J gene TRBJ1-5; 7 positions agree with TRBD1. The germline V gene encodes CDR1 MNHNS and CDR2 SASEGT. The CDR3 length is 14 residues. V shed 6 bases, J shed 4 bases, and the junction held 6 bases outside the gene matches. CDR3 amino acids: CASSKMTGNQPQHF. In nucleotides, the CDR3 is TGTGCCAGCAGCAAGATGACAGGGAATCAGCCCCAGCATTTT.

J is TRBJ2-7 and V is TRBV15; 8 positions agree with TRBD1. Germline CDR1 and CDR2: LNHNV and YYDKDF (reference sequence). The CDR3 consists of 18 residues. V lost 0 bases and J lost 6; bases outside the gene matches: 16. The chain's CDR3 is CATSRDSSGYGTGGEQYF. The DNA for the CDR3 is TGTGCCACCAGCAGAGATAGCTCAGGCTACGGGACAGGTGGCGAGCAGTACTTC.

About this clonotype: A single base separates this from a much larger clone, so it may be a read error. The J gene is TRBJ1-5, the V gene TRBV6-2 or TRBV6-3; 8 bases fit TRBD1. Germline-derived CDR1 and CDR2 are MNHEY and SVGEGT. The CDR3 has 14 amino acids. CDR3 coding DNA: TGTGCCAGCAGCACGACAGGGGACAATCAGCCCAAGCATTTT. Its protein product is CASSTTGDNQPKHF.

The sample holds many counts of this clonotype. The rearrangement links TRBV29-1 to TRBJ1-1, with 8 bases identical to TRBD1. J was trimmed by 7 bases and V by 3 bases; bases with no gene match: 4. The CDR3 runs to 12 residues. Per the germline V gene, CDR1 is SQVTM and CDR2 is ANQGSEA. CDR3 in DNA: TGCAGCGTTGATCCAGGGGGCAGTGAAGCTTTCTTT. Its translation is CSVDPGGSEAFF.

This clonotype was picked up many times. The chain links TRBV6-1 to TRBJ2-2; maybe TRBD2 (6 bases). In germline, CDR1 is MNHNS, CDR2 SASEGT. Trimming removed 2 bases from V and 3 bases from J, with 13 bases in between. The CDR3 contains 16 residues. In DNA, the CDR3 is TGTGCCAGCAGTGAAACCTTCGGGACTTACACCGGGGAGCTGTTTTTT. Protein product: CASSETFGTYTGELFF.

The gene calls are TRBV19 and TRBJ1-5; no clear D. CDR1 and CDR2 (germline): LNHDA, SQIVND (reference sequence). The ends were cut back, 4 bases at V and 1 base at J, with 11 bases in the middle. This CDR3 is 15 amino acids long. The CDR3 coding sequence is TGTGCCAGTAGTAGCCACAGAACAAGCAATCAGCCCCAGCATTTT. This codes for CASSSHRTSNQPQHF.

As regards this clonotype: This sequence may be a read error, since a much larger clone differs from it by one base. V and J are TRBV28 and TRBJ1-5; D might be TRBD1 (6 bases). Germline-derived CDR1 and CDR2 are MDHEN and SYDVKM. The CDR3 sequence is 14 residues long. CDR3 sequence: CVSSLQGFRQPQHF. CDR3 nucleotide sequence: TGTGTCAGCAGTCTACAGGGTTTTCGTCAGCCCCAGCATTTT.

The rearrangement joins TRBV15 to TRBJ1-1, with 10 bases identical to TRBD1. This CDR3 spans 16 amino acids. Germline trimming cut 9 bases from V and 1 base from J; bases unmatched to any gene: 11. Germline V gene lookup returns CDR1 LNHNV and CDR2 YYDKDF (reference sequence). The CDR3 loop is CATARDRGNPNTEAFF. CDR3 nucleotide sequence: TGTGCCACGGCCCGGGACAGGGGAAACCCGAACACTGAAGCTTTCTTT.

In this sample, this clonotype turned up a few times. The chain combines TRBV6-5 with TRBJ2-7; D is unresolved. V lost 0 bases and J 0 bases, leaving 15 bases between the germline ends. The CDR3 loop spans 17 amino acids. The germline V gene encodes CDR1 MNHEY and CDR2 SVGAGI. The CDR3 bases are TGTGCCAGCAGTTACTCTAGGTTGGGCGCGAGCTCCTACGAGCAGTACTTC. It yields the protein CASSYSRLGASSYEQYF.

The chain joins TRBV9 to TRBJ1-1, with D perhaps TRBD1 (5 bases). With 2 bases removed from V and 4 bases from J, the gap between germline ends came to 27 bases. The CDR3 consists of 19 residues. Germline V lookup: CDR1 SGDLS, CDR2 YYNGEE. CDR3 sequence (DNA): TGTGCCAGCAGCGTGTCGTCAGGGTTCAGTATCGGTTCAAGCACTGAAGCTTTCTTT. This sequence encodes CASSVSSGFSIGSSTEAFF.

In its sample, this clonotype was seen a few times. A junction end diverges from the germline sequence, so it may reflect a read error. The chain is built from TRBV7-7 and TRBJ2-1; TRBD1 agrees at 7 bases. In germline, CDR1 is SSHAT, CDR2 FNYEAQ (reference sequence). This CDR3 region has 15 residues. The CDR3 DNA reads as TGTGCTAGCAGCTTAGAGACAGGGACGTACAATGAGCAGTTCTTC. This gives the protein CASSLETGTYNEQFF.

This clonotype was seen at least ten times. The gene calls are TRBV7-2 and TRBJ1-5; maybe TRBD1 (5 bases). The length of the CDR3 is 14 residues. Germline V gene lookup returns CDR1 SGHTA and CDR2 FQGNSA. The V gene lost 5 bases and the J gene lost 6 bases, with 14 bases spanning the gap. The CDR3 DNA follows: TGTGCCAGCAGCGATCAGGGTCGTGGTCAGCCCCAGCATTTT. This translates into CASSDQGRGQPQHF.

In this sample, this clonotype turned up many times. The chain is built from TRBV28 and TRBJ1-2; tentatively, D is TRBD1 (5 bases). V dropped 4 bases and J dropped 12 bases, with 15 bases sitting between them. The CDR3 runs to 12 residues. Per germline, CDR1 MDHEN and CDR2 SYDVKM. The CDR3 region is CASSSDGTTDTF. For the CDR3, the DNA is TGTGCCAGCAGTTCAGACGGGACGACCGACACCTTC.

The rearrangement joins TRBV24-1 to TRBJ2-2, with 11 bases identical to TRBD1. Losses at the gene ends were 4 bases for V and 15 bases for J; bases not matched to a gene: 9. Per the germline V gene, CDR1 is KGHDR and CDR2 is SFDVKD. The CDR3 is 14 amino acids. The CDR3 DNA reads TGTGCCACCAGTGACGGCCAAGGGACAGGGGGGTTGTTTTTT. Translated, it gives CATSDGQGTGGLFF.

The J gene is TRBJ2-7, the V gene TRBV19, with D maybe TRBD2 (5 bases). V lost 9 bases and J lost 7, with 16 bases in between. Germline CDR1 LNHDA, CDR2 SQIVND (reference sequence). The CDR3 loop spans 12 amino acids. The chain's CDR3 is CASGDPMGEQYF. CDR3 DNA: TGTGCCAGCGGGGATCCGATGGGGGAGCAGTACTTC.

This clonotype was recorded many times. CDR3 protein: CASKVGGQETQYF. The CDR3 DNA sequence: TGTGCCAGCAAGGTGGGAGGCCAAGAGACCCAGTACTTC. The chain joins TRBV6-1 to TRBJ2-5; maybe TRBD2 (6 bases). The CDR3 consists of 13 residues. Germline-derived CDR1 and CDR2 are MNHNS and SASEGT. The V end lost 7 bases, the J end lost 1 base, and 10 bases lay between the germline ends.

V usage is TRBV20-1 and J usage is TRBJ2-5; 12 bases are shared with TRBD1. The germline V gene encodes CDR1 DFQATT and CDR2 SNEGSKA (reference sequence). CDR3 length equals 15 residues. V shed 3 bases, J shed 4 bases, and the junction held 6 bases outside the gene matches. CDR3 amino acids: CSARPGTGGRETQYF. In DNA, the CDR3 is TGCAGTGCTAGGCCCGGGACAGGGGGCCGAGAGACCCAGTACTTC.

The V and J genes are TRBV4-3 and TRBJ1-5; perhaps TRBD1 as D (6 bases). Trimming removed 0 bases from V and 3 bases from J, with 9 bases in between. The CDR3 loop spans 15 amino acids. Germline V gene sequence: CDR1 LGHNA, CDR2 YSLEER. The chain's CDR3 is CASSQDTGNNQPQHF. In DNA form, the CDR3 reads TGCGCCAGCAGCCAAGATACAGGGAACAATCAGCCCCAGCATTTT.

This clonotype was counted at least ten times. The V call is TRBV28, the J call TRBJ2-5; TRBD2 matches at 8 bases. Germline-derived CDR1 and CDR2 are MDHEN and SYDVKM. Trimming at V came to 8 bases and at J to 6 bases, leaving 11 bases not matched to a gene. CDR3 size: 14 residues. For the CDR3, the DNA is TGTGCCAGCGGGGGCCGGGGGGGCGTGAAGACCCAGTACTTC. It yields the protein CASGGRGGVKTQYF.

The rearrangement links TRBV5-1 to TRBJ2-7; D possibly matches TRBD1 or TRBD2 (5 bases each). V gave up 7 bases and J gave up 3 bases, with 17 bases separating them. Germline CDR1 SGHRS, CDR2 YFSETQ. This CDR3 is 14 amino acids long. The CDR3 loop is CASGKRGRNYEQYF. For the CDR3, the DNA is TGCGCCAGCGGAAAGAGGGGACGAAACTACGAGCAGTACTTC.

This clonotype turned up a few times. J is TRBJ1-1 and V is TRBV7-3; D gene unclear. Germline CDR1 and CDR2: SGHTA and FQGTGA. V was cut by 5 bases and J by 8 bases, with 12 bases left in between. The CDR3 loop spans 12 amino acids. CDR3: CASSRLGSEAFF. DNA for the CDR3: TGTGCCAGCAGCCGACTGGGTAGCGAAGCTTTCTTT.

The chain uses TRBV7-2 and TRBJ1-2, with 7 bases matching TRBD1. CDR3 length: 15 amino acids. J was trimmed by 8 bases and V by 2 bases; bases with no gene match: 11. Germline V lookup: CDR1 SGHTA, CDR2 FQGNSA. CDR3 amino acids: CASSLSPTGYDGYTF. The CDR3 DNA reads as TGTGCCAGCAGCTTATCCCCGACAGGGTATGACGGCTACACCTTC.

Worth noting for this clonotype: A read error may be the cause here, since a much bigger clone is one base away. The chain links TRBV7-2 to TRBJ2-2; a weak D match, TRBD2 (5 bases). Germline CDR1 and CDR2: SGHTA and FQGNSA. The CDR3 runs to 13 residues. DNA of the CDR3: TGTGCCAGCAGCTTAGATTACACCGGGGAGCTGCTTTTT. Translating gives CASSLDYTGELLF.

This clonotype was picked up a small number of times. The chain employs TRBV29-1 and TRBJ2-2; D is unresolved. The CDR3 is 14 amino acids. Trimming pared 8 bases from V and 6 bases from J, leaving 19 bases between. CDR1 and CDR2 (germline): SQVTM, ANQGSEA. CDR3 DNA sequence: TGCAGCACCCCCTCCACGGTCCACCCCGGGGAGCTGTTTTTT. Its translation is CSTPSTVHPGELFF.

The chain employs TRBV7-6 and TRBJ2-5; TRBD1 matches at 8 bases. Germline CDR1 SGHVS, CDR2 FNYEAQ. This CDR3 has 15 amino acids. V dropped 6 bases and J dropped 3; count of bases not matched to a gene: 9. The CDR3 DNA reads as TGTGCCAGCAGGGACTATAGACAGGGGAAAGAGACCCAGTACTTC. Residues: CASRDYRQGKETQYF. The full variable domain, in which reference TRBV7-6 and TRBJ2-5 provide the parts outside the CDR3, is GAGVSQSPRYKVTKRGQDVALRCDPISGHVSLYWYRQALGQGPEFLTYFNYEAQQDKSGLPNDRFSAERPEGSISTLTIQRTEQRDSAMYRCASRDYRQGKETQYFGPGTRLLVL.

V is TRBV7-6 and J is TRBJ1-3, with D possibly TRBD1 on 6 matching bases. This CDR3 has 18 residues. The V gene lost 3 bases and the J gene lost 0 bases, with 18 bases spanning the gap. The V gene's germline CDR1 is SGHVS and CDR2 FNYEAQ. The CDR3 is CASSFLTATGNSGNTIYF. CDR3 in DNA: TGTGCCAGCAGCTTCTTAACCGCGACAGGCAACTCTGGAAACACCATATATTTT.

The table lists this clonotype with many counts. V and J are TRBV6-9 and TRBJ2-7; 7 bases fit TRBD2. From germline, CDR1 is MNHGY and CDR2 SVAAGI. V was clipped by 3 bases and J by 2 bases; unmatched bases: 7. This CDR3 has 15 amino acids. The CDR3 sequence is CASSYGLAEPYEQYF. The CDR3 DNA is TGTGCCAGCAGTTACGGTCTAGCGGAACCCTACGAGCAGTACTTC.